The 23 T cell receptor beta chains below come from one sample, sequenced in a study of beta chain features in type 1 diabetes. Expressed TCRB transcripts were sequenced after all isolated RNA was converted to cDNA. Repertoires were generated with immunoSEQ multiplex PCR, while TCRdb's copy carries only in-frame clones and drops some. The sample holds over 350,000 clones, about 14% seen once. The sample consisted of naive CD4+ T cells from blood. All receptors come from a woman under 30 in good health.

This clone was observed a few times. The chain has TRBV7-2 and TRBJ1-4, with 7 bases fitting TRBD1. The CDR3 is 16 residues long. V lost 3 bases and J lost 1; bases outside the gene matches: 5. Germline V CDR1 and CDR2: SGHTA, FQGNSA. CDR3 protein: CASSLYRDRTNEKLFF. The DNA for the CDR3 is TGTGCCAGCAGCTTGTATAGGGACAGAACTAATGAAAAACTGTTTTTT.

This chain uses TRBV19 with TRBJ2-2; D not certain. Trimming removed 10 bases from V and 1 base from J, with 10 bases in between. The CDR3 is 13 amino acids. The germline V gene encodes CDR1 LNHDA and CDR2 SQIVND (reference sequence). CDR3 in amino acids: CATSDWNTGELFF. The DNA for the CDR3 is TGTGCCACCTCCGACTGGAACACCGGGGAGCTGTTTTTT.

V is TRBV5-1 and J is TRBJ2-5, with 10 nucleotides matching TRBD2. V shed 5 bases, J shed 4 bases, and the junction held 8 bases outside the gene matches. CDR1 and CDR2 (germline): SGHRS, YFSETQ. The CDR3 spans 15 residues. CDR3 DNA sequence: TGCGCCAGCAGACAGAGGACTAGCGGAGGAGAGACCCAGTACTTC. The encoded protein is CASRQRTSGGETQYF.

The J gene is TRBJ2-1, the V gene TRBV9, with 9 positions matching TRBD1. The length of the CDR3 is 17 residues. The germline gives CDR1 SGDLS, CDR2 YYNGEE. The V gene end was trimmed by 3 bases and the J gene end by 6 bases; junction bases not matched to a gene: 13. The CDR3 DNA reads TGTGCCAGCAGCGCTAGCTCCGGACAGGGGATTTCCAATGAGCAGTTCTTC. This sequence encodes CASSASSGQGISNEQFF.

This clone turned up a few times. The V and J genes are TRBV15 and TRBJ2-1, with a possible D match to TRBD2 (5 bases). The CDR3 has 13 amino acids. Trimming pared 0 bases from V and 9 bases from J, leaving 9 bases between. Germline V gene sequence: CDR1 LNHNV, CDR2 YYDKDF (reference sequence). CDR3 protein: CATSRDRRGEQFF. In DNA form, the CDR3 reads TGTGCCACCAGCAGAGATCGACGGGGTGAGCAGTTCTTC.

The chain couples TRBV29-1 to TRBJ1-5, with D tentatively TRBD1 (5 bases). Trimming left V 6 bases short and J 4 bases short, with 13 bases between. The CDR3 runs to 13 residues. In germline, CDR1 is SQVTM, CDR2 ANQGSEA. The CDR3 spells CSVGDSLNQPQHF. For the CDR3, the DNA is TGCAGCGTGGGTGACAGCCTAAATCAGCCCCAGCATTTT.

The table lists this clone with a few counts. In DNA, the CDR3 is TGTGCCAGCAACGTTCCAGGGATTTCCACTGAAGCTTTCTTT. This encodes CASNVPGISTEAFF. This chain uses TRBV6-5 with TRBJ1-1, with TRBD1 as a possible D gene (5 bases). The germline V gene has CDR1 MNHEY and CDR2 SVGAGI. The CDR3 length is 14 residues. The V end lost 7 bases, the J end lost 4 bases, and 16 bases lay between the germline ends.

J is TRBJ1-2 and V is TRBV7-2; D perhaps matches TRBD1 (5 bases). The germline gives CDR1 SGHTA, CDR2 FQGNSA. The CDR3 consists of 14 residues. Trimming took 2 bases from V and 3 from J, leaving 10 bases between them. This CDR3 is CASSLFEGDYGYTF. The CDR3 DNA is TGTGCCAGCAGCTTATTTGAAGGGGACTATGGCTACACCTTC.

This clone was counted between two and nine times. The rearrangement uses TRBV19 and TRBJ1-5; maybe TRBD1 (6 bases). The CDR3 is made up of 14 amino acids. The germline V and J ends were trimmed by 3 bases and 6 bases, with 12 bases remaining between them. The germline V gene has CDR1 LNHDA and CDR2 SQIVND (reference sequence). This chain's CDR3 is CASSIHREGQPQHF. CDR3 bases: TGTGCCAGTAGTATTCACAGGGAGGGTCAGCCCCAGCATTTT.

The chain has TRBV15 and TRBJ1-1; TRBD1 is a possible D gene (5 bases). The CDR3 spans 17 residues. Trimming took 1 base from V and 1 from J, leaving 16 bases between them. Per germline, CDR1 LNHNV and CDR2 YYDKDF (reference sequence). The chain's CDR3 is CATSRGYKNDRNTEAFF. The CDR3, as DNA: TGTGCCACCAGCAGAGGGTACAAGAATGACAGGAACACTGAAGCTTTCTTT.

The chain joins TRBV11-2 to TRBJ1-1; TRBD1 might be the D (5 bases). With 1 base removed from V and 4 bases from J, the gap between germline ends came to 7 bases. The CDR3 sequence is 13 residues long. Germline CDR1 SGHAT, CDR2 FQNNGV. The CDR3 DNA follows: TGTGCCAGCAGCTTAGTCGGGGGCACTGAAGCTTTCTTT. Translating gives CASSLVGGTEAFF.

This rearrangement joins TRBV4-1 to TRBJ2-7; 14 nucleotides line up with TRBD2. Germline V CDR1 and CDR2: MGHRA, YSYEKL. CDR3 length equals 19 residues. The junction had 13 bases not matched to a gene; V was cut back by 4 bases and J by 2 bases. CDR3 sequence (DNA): TGCGCCAGCAGCCGTATATCGGGACTAGCGGGAGTTTTCACCTACGAGCAGTACTTC. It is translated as CASSRISGLAGVFTYEQYF.

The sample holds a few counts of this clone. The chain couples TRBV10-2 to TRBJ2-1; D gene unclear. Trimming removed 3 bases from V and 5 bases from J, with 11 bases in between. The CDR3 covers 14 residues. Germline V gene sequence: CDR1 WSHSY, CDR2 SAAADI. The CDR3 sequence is CASSETPQDNEQFF. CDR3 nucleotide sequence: TGCGCCAGCAGTGAAACCCCTCAGGACAATGAGCAGTTCTTC.

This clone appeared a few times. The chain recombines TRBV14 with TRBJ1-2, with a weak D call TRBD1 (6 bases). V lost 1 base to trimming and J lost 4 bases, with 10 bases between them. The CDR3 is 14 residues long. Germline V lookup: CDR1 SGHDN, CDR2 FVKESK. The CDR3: CASSQGQGIYGYTF. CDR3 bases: TGTGCCAGCAGCCAAGGGCAGGGGATCTATGGCTACACCTTC.

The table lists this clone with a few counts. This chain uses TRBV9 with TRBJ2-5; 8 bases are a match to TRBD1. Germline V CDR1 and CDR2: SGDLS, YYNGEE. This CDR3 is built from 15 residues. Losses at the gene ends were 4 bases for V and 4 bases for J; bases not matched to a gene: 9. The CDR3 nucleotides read TGTGCCAGCAGCTTACGGACAGGGATAGGAGAGACCCAGTACTTC. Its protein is CASSLRTGIGETQYF. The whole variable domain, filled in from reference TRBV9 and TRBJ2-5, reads DSGVTQTPKHLITATGQRVTLRCSPRSGDLSVYWYQQSLDQGLQFLIQYYNGEERAKGNILERFSAQQFPDLHSELNLSSLELGDSALYFCASSLRTGIGETQYFGPGTRLLVL.

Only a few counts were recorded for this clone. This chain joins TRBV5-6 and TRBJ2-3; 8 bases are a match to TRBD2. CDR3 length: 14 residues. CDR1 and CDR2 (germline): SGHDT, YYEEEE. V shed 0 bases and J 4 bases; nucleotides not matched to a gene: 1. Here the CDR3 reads CASSLAGRADTQYF. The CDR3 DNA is TGTGCCAGCAGCTTGGCCGGGAGGGCAGATACGCAGTATTTT.

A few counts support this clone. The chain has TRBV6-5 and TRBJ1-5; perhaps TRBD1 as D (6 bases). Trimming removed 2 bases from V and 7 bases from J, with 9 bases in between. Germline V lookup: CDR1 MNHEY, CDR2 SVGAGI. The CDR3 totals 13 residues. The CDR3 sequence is CASSYTQGQPQHF. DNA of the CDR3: TGTGCCAGCAGTTACACACAGGGACAGCCCCAGCATTTT.

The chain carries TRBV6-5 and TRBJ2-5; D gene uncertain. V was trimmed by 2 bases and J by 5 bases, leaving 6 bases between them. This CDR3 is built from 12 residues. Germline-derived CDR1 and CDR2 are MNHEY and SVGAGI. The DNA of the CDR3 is TGTGCCAGCAGTTACCCCAGGGAGACCCAGTACTTC. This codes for CASSYPRETQYF.

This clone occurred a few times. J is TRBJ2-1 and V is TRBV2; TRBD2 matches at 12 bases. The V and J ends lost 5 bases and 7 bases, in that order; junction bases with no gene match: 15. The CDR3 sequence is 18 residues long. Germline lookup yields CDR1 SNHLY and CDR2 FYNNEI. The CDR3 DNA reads TGTGCCAGCAGTCCTAGAATGAGGACGGGACTAGCGGGTAATGAGCAGTTCTTC. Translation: CASSPRMRTGLAGNEQFF. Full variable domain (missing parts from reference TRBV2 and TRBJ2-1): EPEVTQTPSHQVTQMGQEVILRCVPISNHLYFYWYRQILGQKVEFLVSFYNNEISEKSEIFDDQFSVERPDGSNFTLKIRSTKLEDSAMYFCASSPRMRTGLAGNEQFFGPGTRLTVL.

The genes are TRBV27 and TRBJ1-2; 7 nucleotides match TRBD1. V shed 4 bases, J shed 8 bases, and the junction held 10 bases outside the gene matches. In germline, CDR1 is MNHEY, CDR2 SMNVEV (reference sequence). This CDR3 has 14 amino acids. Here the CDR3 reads CASSSGTAKGGYTF. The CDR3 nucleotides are TGTGCCAGCAGTTCGGGGACAGCGAAGGGGGGCTACACCTTC.

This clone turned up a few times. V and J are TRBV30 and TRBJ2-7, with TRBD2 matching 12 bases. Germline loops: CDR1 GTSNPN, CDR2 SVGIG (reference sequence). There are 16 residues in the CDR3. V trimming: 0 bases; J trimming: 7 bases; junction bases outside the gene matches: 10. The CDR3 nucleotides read TGTGCCTGGAGTGTCCCCCGACTAGCGGGAGCACGGGAGCAGTACTTC. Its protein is CAWSVPRLAGAREQYF.

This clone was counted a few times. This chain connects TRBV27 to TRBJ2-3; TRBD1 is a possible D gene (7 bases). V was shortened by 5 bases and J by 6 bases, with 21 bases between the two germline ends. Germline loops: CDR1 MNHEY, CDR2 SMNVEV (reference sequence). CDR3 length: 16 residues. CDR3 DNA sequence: TGTGCCAGCAGTCCCACAGGGGATCTTGCGGGGGATACGCAGTATTTT. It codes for CASSPTGDLAGDTQYF.

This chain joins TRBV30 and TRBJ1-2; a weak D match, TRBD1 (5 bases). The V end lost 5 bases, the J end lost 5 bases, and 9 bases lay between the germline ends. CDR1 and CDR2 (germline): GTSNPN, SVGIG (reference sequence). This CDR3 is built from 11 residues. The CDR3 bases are TGTGCCTGGGCGACAGCGTATGGCTACACCTTC. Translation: CAWATAYGYTF.